This passage covers 26 T cell receptor beta chains from one sample sequenced in a study of regulatory T cells in long-lasting Graves disease. Indicated time point: persistent/refractory GD, antithyroid drugs over 5 years with positive TRAb. The TCR library was prepared using RNA isolated from PBMCs. Arm-PCR with iRepertoire HTBI primers amplified the CDR3 regions for these TCR beta libraries. TCRdb used MiXCR to reprocess the multiplex PCR reads, holding one entry per CDR3 protein. The sample lists roughly 500,000 distinct CDR3 sequences, around a fifth occurring once. The material was peripheral blood mononuclear cells (PBMCs), obtained when the disease was refractory, from a patient treated with antithyroid drugs. These receptors came from a female donor with Graves disease.

CDR3 DNA sequence: TGTGCCAGCAGCCAACAGGGGTGGGGATCACCCCTCCACTTT. It is translated as CASSQQGWGSPLHF. This chain joins TRBV7-3 and TRBJ1-6, with 7 nucleotides matching TRBD1. Losses at the gene ends were 5 bases for V and 10 bases for J; bases not matched to a gene: 8. This CDR3 region has 14 residues. Germline V gene lookup returns CDR1 SGHTA and CDR2 FQGTGA.

This clonotype was observed a few times. V usage is TRBV7-3 and J usage is TRBJ2-2; TRBD1 is a possible D gene (5 bases). The germline V gene has CDR1 SGHTA and CDR2 FQGTGA. This CDR3 comprises 14 residues. Trimming stripped 6 bases from V and 0 bases from J, with 8 bases between. CDR3: CASRRQPNTGELFF. CDR3 coding DNA: TGTGCCAGCAGGAGACAGCCGAACACCGGGGAGCTGTTTTTT. The full variable domain, in which reference TRBV7-3 and TRBJ2-2 provide the parts outside the CDR3, is GAGVSQTPSNKVTEKGKYVELRCDPISGHTALYWYRQSLGQGPEFLIYFQGTGAADDSGLPNDRFFAVRPEGSVSTLKIQRTERGDSAVYLCASRRQPNTGELFFGEGSRLTVL.

This clonotype was recorded a few times. V and J are TRBV2 and TRBJ1-5, with D perhaps TRBD1 (5 bases). CDR1 and CDR2 from the germline V gene are SNHLY and FYNNEI. The V gene lost 3 bases and the J gene lost 5 bases, with 14 bases spanning the gap. This CDR3 has 15 residues. The chain's CDR3 is CASSDIVRDHQPQHF. The DNA of the CDR3 is TGTGCCAGCAGTGATATCGTTAGGGACCATCAGCCCCAGCATTTT.

The chain combines TRBV5-5 with TRBJ1-2; no firm D call. Germline CDR1 is SGHKS and CDR2 is YYEKEE (reference sequence). V dropped 3 bases and J dropped 6 bases, with 18 bases sitting between them. The CDR3 length is 15 residues. CDR3 sequence: CASSWSTSGNNGYTF. Written as DNA, the CDR3 is TGTGCCAGCAGCTGGAGCACAAGCGGTAATAATGGCTACACCTTC.

This clonotype was counted a few times. The V call is TRBV29-1, the J call TRBJ1-1, with unresolved D. This CDR3 has 12 amino acids. V was shortened by 7 bases and J by 4 bases, with 13 bases between the two germline ends. Germline loops: CDR1 SQVTM, CDR2 ANQGSEA. CDR3 in amino acids: CSADSLGTEAFF. CDR3 nucleotides: TGCAGCGCTGACTCCCTGGGCACTGAAGCTTTCTTT.

This clonotype has a single count. This rearrangement joins TRBV29-1 to TRBJ2-7; D unresolved. The CDR3 sequence is 12 residues long. Trimming removed 4 bases from V and 4 bases from J, with 11 bases in between. Germline V gene lookup returns CDR1 SQVTM and CDR2 ANQGSEA. The chain's CDR3 is CSVVTHPYEQYF. DNA of the CDR3: TGCAGCGTTGTGACCCACCCATACGAGCAGTACTTC.

There are many counts of this clonotype. The V gene is TRBV12-3 or TRBV12-4, the J gene TRBJ1-4; 8 positions agree with TRBD1. V gave up 4 bases and J gave up 5 bases; unmatched junction bases: 3. This CDR3 has 14 residues. This CDR3 is CASSSTGVNEKLFF. The CDR3 DNA reads as TGTGCCAGCAGTTCGACAGGGGTGAATGAAAAACTGTTTTTT.

Note on this clonotype: A junction end diverges from the germline sequence, so it may reflect a read error. The rearrangement uses TRBV15 and TRBJ2-5; 8 bases line up with TRBD2. The germline V gene has CDR1 LNHNV and CDR2 YYDKDF (reference sequence). This CDR3 is 14 amino acids long. CDR3 in DNA: TGTGTCACCAGCAGGCTTCCGCTAGCGGGCCCCGGGTACTTC. Protein sequence: CVTSRLPLAGPGYF.

This clonotype was found many times. The gene calls are TRBV12-3 or TRBV12-4 and TRBJ2-2; 8 bases fit TRBD2. The CDR3 has 15 residues. Trimming removed 7 bases from V and 6 bases from J; junction bases left unmatched: 10. The CDR3 sequence: CASKPERGGPGELFF. CDR3 DNA: TGTGCCAGCAAACCCGAACGGGGGGGCCCCGGGGAGCTGTTTTTT.

As to this clonotype: This may come from a read error, since a much larger clone is one base off. The J gene is TRBJ2-1, the V gene TRBV7-2; D unresolved. CDR3 length equals 18 residues. The V gene lost 1 base and the J gene lost 10 bases, with 26 bases spanning the gap. The V gene's germline CDR1 is SGHTA and CDR2 FQGNSA. The CDR3 DNA is TGTGCCAGCAGCTTAGGCGTCTGGGGTGGAAGGAGCTCCTACGAGCAGTTCTTC. Translating gives CASSLGVWGGRSSYEQFF. Based on the CDR3 plus reference TRBV7-2 and TRBJ2-1, the full variable domain is GAGVSQSPSNKVTEKGKDVELRCDPISGHTALYWYRQSLGQGLEFLIYFQGNSAPDKSGLPSDRFSAERTGGSVSTLTIQRTQQEDSAVYLCASSLGVWGGRSSYEQFFGPGTRLTVL.

A few counts support this clonotype. The chain carries TRBV27 and TRBJ2-2, with 13 nucleotides matching TRBD2. V trimming: 7 bases; J trimming: 7 bases; junction bases outside the gene matches: 6. This CDR3 is 15 amino acids long. CDR1 and CDR2 from the germline V gene are MNHEY and SMNVEV (reference sequence). The CDR3 sequence: CASTGLAGEGGELFF. The CDR3 DNA is TGTGCCAGCACTGGACTAGCGGGAGAGGGCGGGGAGCTGTTTTTT.

The rearrangement joins TRBV27 to TRBJ1-5; a possible D gene is TRBD1 (5 bases). The V end was cut by 5 bases, the J end by 5 bases, with 13 bases between. This CDR3 contains 14 residues. Germline CDR1 is MNHEY and CDR2 is SMNVEV (reference sequence). CDR3 sequence reads: CASSRFGGDQPQHF. In DNA form, the CDR3 reads TGTGCCAGCAGTCGTTTCGGGGGTGATCAGCCCCAGCATTTT.

The chain uses TRBV5-1 and TRBJ2-7, with 10 bases lining up with TRBD2. V was pared by 2 bases and J by 7 bases, with 6 bases of the junction left unmatched. Germline lookup yields CDR1 SGHRS and CDR2 YFSETQ. The length of the CDR3 is 14 residues. CDR3 DNA sequence: TGCGCCAGCAGCTTACTAGCGGGAAGGGGAGAGCAGTACTTC. Protein: CASSLLAGRGEQYF.

The table lists this clonotype with many counts. As DNA, the CDR3 is TGTGCCTGGAGTGTACGGGGGGGTCTCCAAGGTTCTGGCTACACCTTC. It encodes CAWSVRGGLQGSGYTF. The chain uses TRBV30 and TRBJ1-2; D is perhaps TRBD1 (5 bases). Trimming left V 0 bases short and J 7 bases short, with 21 bases between. Germline-derived CDR1 and CDR2 are GTSNPN and SVGIG (reference sequence). CDR3 size: 16 residues.

This clonotype was counted many times. CDR3 DNA: TGTGCCAGCAGTTTACCCGCCTATGGCTACACCTTC. Its protein is CASSLPAYGYTF. The chain uses TRBV28 and TRBJ1-2; D not resolved. CDR3 size: 12 residues. Trimming pared 2 bases from V and 4 bases from J, leaving 5 bases between. In germline, CDR1 is MDHEN, CDR2 SYDVKM.

This clonotype has a count of ten or more. V is TRBV27 and J is TRBJ2-1; 12 bases map to TRBD2. The trim removed 4 bases at V and 2 bases at J, leaving 6 bases unmatched. This CDR3 comprises 17 residues. Germline V CDR1 and CDR2: MNHEY, SMNVEV (reference sequence). The CDR3 spells CASSSRLAGVAYNEQFF. The CDR3 DNA follows: TGTGCCAGCAGTTCGCGACTAGCGGGGGTGGCCTACAATGAGCAGTTCTTC.

For this clonotype: A much larger clone lies one base from this, so it may be a read error. This chain uses TRBV2 with TRBJ2-5, with no clear D. Germline V gene lookup returns CDR1 SNHLY and CDR2 FYNNEI. The CDR3 extends over 14 amino acids. CDR3 DNA: TGTACCAGCAGTGAAGAGGTGGTGCAAGAGACCCAGTACTTC. As protein: CTSSEEVVQETQYF.

Comments on this clonotype: Being one base from a much bigger clone, this may be a read error. The conserved phenylalanine or tryptophan is not found at the CDR3 terminus, so this likely reflects a read error. The chain carries TRBV6-1 and TRBJ1-4; D may be TRBD1 (5 bases). V was pared by 7 bases and J by 8 bases, with 23 bases between. This CDR3 spans 16 amino acids. The germline CDR1 and CDR2 sequences are MNHNS and SASEGT. The CDR3 DNA reads TGTGCCAGCACCACCCTTCGGGGAGGGGCGCGAGAAAAACTGTTTCTT. As protein: CASTTLRGGAREKLFL.

This clonotype was recorded a few times. The chain combines TRBV20-1 with TRBJ2-5; 8 nucleotides line up with TRBD2. The CDR3 has 14 amino acids. The V and J ends lost 5 bases and 1 base, in that order; junction bases with no gene match: 6. Germline V gene sequence: CDR1 DFQATT, CDR2 SNEGSKA (reference sequence). The CDR3 reads CSADTSGVQETQYF. For the CDR3, the DNA is TGCAGTGCTGACACTAGCGGAGTCCAAGAGACCCAGTACTTC.

This clonotype was detected ten times or more. The V call is TRBV10-3, the J call TRBJ1-6, with D possibly TRBD1 on 6 matching bases. CDR1 ENHRY and CDR2 SYGVKD come from the germline V gene. Trimming took 2 bases from V and 10 from J, leaving 12 bases between them. This CDR3 region has 14 residues. CDR3 coding DNA: TGTGCCATCAGTGAGGGAGGGGGGGAATCACCCCTCCACTTT. Translation gives CAISEGGGESPLHF.

This clonotype was detected many times. The chain uses TRBV29-1 and TRBJ2-6, with D perhaps TRBD2 (6 bases). This CDR3 has 14 residues. The germline gives CDR1 SQVTM, CDR2 ANQGSEA. Trimming stripped 3 bases from V and 2 bases from J, with 8 bases between. CDR3 DNA: TGCAGCGTTGAGGAGGGGCCTGGGGCCAACGTCCTGACTTTC. Amino acids: CSVEEGPGANVLTF.

The CDR3: CASSEAPPTGDYGYTF. The CDR3 nucleotides read TGTGCCAGCAGTGAAGCGCCACCTACAGGGGACTATGGCTACACCTTC. The chain combines TRBV2 with TRBJ1-2; 7 nucleotides match TRBD1. The germline gives CDR1 SNHLY, CDR2 FYNNEI. The CDR3 length is 16 residues. Unmatched junction bases numbered 7, after V lost 0 bases and J lost 3 bases.

The CDR3 spells CASSFSDGNTGELFF. CDR3 DNA sequence: TGTGCCAGCAGCTTCTCGGACGGGAACACCGGGGAGCTGTTTTTT. The chain is built from TRBV7-9 and TRBJ2-2; D unresolved. The germline V gene encodes CDR1 SEHNR and CDR2 FQNEAQ (reference sequence). CDR3 length: 15 amino acids. The V and J ends lost 3 bases and 1 base respectively, with 9 bases between them.

The chain uses TRBV19 and TRBJ1-6; D gene unclear. Trimming removed 7 bases at V and 4 bases at J, with 11 bases between. Germline-derived CDR1 and CDR2 are LNHDA and SQIVND (reference sequence). This CDR3 is 14 amino acids long. CDR3 in DNA: TGTGCCAGTAAGGGAGGGAGATATAATTCACCCCTCCACTTT. Encoded protein: CASKGGRYNSPLHF.

Here the CDR3 DNA reads TGCGCCAGCAGTGGTCCGCGGCTTGGGGGGTACAATGAGCAGTTCTTC. This sequence encodes CASSGPRLGGYNEQFF. This chain links TRBV10-2 with TRBJ2-1; possibly TRBD2 for D (6 bases). This CDR3 spans 16 amino acids. Germline-derived CDR1 and CDR2 are WSHSY and SAAADI. V was clipped by 4 bases and J by 4 bases, with 17 bases between them.

This clonotype appeared many times. The chain recombines TRBV6-1 with TRBJ1-1; D unresolved. V lost 6 bases, J lost 0 bases, and 17 bases lay in between. In germline, CDR1 is MNHNS, CDR2 SASEGT. The CDR3 runs 16 residues. CDR3: CASRDGRLSMNTEAFF. CDR3 in DNA: TGTGCCAGCAGGGACGGACGCCTCTCCATGAACACTGAAGCTTTCTTT.